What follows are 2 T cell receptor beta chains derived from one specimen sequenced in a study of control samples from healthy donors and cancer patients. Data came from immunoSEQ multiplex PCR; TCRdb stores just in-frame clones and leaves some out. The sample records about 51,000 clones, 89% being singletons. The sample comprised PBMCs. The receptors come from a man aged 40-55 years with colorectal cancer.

DNA of the CDR3: TGCGCCAGCAGCCAAGAGTCTCTGGCGGGTTCCTACAATGAGCAGTTCTTC. Translated, it gives CASSQESLAGSYNEQFF. The chain is built from TRBV4-3 and TRBJ2-1, with a tentative D call TRBD2 (5 bases). V shed 0 bases and J shed 1 base, with 13 bases lying between them. Germline V CDR1 and CDR2: LGHNA, YSLEER. The CDR3 extends over 17 amino acids.

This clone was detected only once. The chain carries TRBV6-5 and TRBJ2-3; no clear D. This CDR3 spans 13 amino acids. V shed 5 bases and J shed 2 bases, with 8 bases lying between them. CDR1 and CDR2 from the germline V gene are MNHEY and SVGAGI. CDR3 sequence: CASSRVSTDTQYF. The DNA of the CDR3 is TGTGCCAGCAGTAGGGTATCCACAGATACGCAGTATTTT.